A selection of T cell receptor beta chains follows, all from one sample in a study of cytomegalovirus exposure and HLA in healthy donors. The data were produced by immunoSEQ multiplex PCR, yet TCRdb's version contains in-frame clones alone and is incomplete. The table shows fewer than 300,000 clones, with 75% to 90% occurring only once. Sequenced sample: PBMCs. The receptors stem from a girl aged 2 to 10 in good health and CMV-seronegative. Each CDR3 is given with its conserved first and last residue. Each record gives: D gene, V gene, clone size, J gene, CDR3 protein, CDR3 DNA. A D gene is named only where the DNA matches it firmly. Clone sizes are given selectively: once, few, many, or a class where the clone is expanded.

>.|TRBV27|.|TRBJ2-7
CASSSTYEQYF
TGTGCCAGCAGCTCAACATACGAGCAGTACTTC
>TRBD2|TRBV4-2|.|TRBJ2-7
CASSQEVWREFYEQYF
TGTGCCAGCAGCCAAGAGGTTTGGCGGGAGTTCTACGAGCAGTACTTC
>TRBD2|TRBV5-4|few|TRBJ2-4
CASSPGTTDFAQYF
TGTGCCAGCAGCCCCGGGACTACAGATTTCGCACAGTACTTC
>.|TRBV6-5|once|TRBJ2-7
CASSRPRGRGEQYF
TGTGCCAGCAGTCGCCCGAGAGGTCGGGGCGAGCAGTACTTC
>TRBD1|TRBV19|once|TRBJ1-6
CASRVGQSGSPLHF
TGTGCCAGTAGGGTGGGACAGTCGGGTTCACCCCTCCACTTT
>TRBD1|TRBV27|.|TRBJ1-1
CASSSGQGTEAFF
TGTGCCAGCAGTTCCGGACAGGGGACTGAAGCTTTCTTT
>.|TRBV2|.|TRBJ2-1
CASSVIVSGEQFF
TGTGCCAGCAGCGTGATCGTGTCGGGTGAGCAGTTCTTC
>TRBD1|TRBV7-9|.|TRBJ2-1
CASSTRGTGQDNEQFF
TGTGCCAGCAGCACCCGCGGGACAGGCCAGGACAATGAGCAGTTCTTC
>TRBD1|TRBV19|.|TRBJ1-6
CASSDRGGDNSPLHF
TGTGCCAGTAGCGACCGAGGGGGCGATAATTCACCCCTCCACTTT
>TRBD2|TRBV30|once|TRBJ2-3
CAWGTSGGVPSTDTQYF
TGTGCCTGGGGTACTAGCGGGGGGGTTCCTAGCACAGATACGCAGTATTTT
>TRBD1|TRBV11-1|.|TRBJ2-3
CASSLQGASDTQYF
TGTGCCAGCAGCTTACAGGGGGCTTCAGATACGCAGTATTTT
>.|TRBV6-6|few|TRBJ1-5
CASSYSSGVPEPQHF
TGTGCCAGCAGTTACTCATCCGGGGTCCCTGAGCCCCAGCATTTT
>TRBD1|TRBV9|few|TRBJ2-4
CASSVEGTGKGNIQYF
TGTGCCAGCAGCGTAGAGGGGACAGGGAAGGGAAACATTCAGTACTTC
>.|TRBV7-9|once|TRBJ1-1
CASSLGWGGGPAMNTEAFF
TGTGCCAGCAGCTTGGGGTGGGGCGGGGGACCCGCTATGAACACTGAAGCTTTCTTT
>.|TRBV7-9|.|TRBJ1-1
CASSPRGGVNTEAFF
TGTGCCAGCAGCCCGCGGGGAGGGGTGAACACTGAAGCTTTCTTT
>TRBD1|TRBV7-9|.|TRBJ1-1
CASSLMGQGFTEAFF
TGTGCCAGCAGCTTAATGGGACAGGGCTTTACTGAAGCTTTCTTT
>.|TRBV5-6|.|TRBJ1-1
CASSPRRGNTEAFF
TGTGCCAGCAGCCCACGCAGGGGCAACACTGAAGCTTTCTTT
>TRBD2|TRBV15|.|TRBJ2-7
CATSSRRGGPYEQYF
TGTGCCACCAGCAGTAGGCGGGGGGGACCCTACGAGCAGTACTTC
>TRBD1|TRBV6-5|.|TRBJ2-7
CAIRTRLTGNYEQYF
TGTGCCATCCGAACCCGGCTGACAGGGAACTACGAGCAGTACTTC
>TRBD1|TRBV30|few|TRBJ2-7
CAWKGQGYGEQYF
TGTGCCTGGAAGGGACAGGGCTATGGCGAGCAGTACTTC
>.|TRBV7-5|.|TRBJ1-2
CARSLFGRGELLYGYTF
TGTGCCAGAAGCTTATTTGGGCGGGGAGAACTTCTCTATGGCTACACCTTC
>.|TRBV27|.|TRBJ2-6
CASSLSSGANVLTF
TGTGCCAGCAGTTTATCCTCCGGGGCCAACGTCCTGACTTTC
>.|TRBV10-2|.|TRBJ1-3
CASFSSGNTIYF
TGCGCCAGTTTTAGCTCTGGAAACACCATATATTTT
>TRBD1|TRBV5-4|.|TRBJ1-3
CASRKTGGGNTIYF
TGTGCCAGCAGAAAGACAGGGGGTGGAAACACCATATATTTT
>TRBD1|TRBV7-9|.|TRBJ1-3
CASSSGQMRSGNTIYF
TGTGCCAGCAGCTCGGGACAGATGCGCTCTGGAAACACCATATATTTT
>TRBD1|TRBV7-2|.|TRBJ2-2
CASSPGTGGTGELFF
TGTGCCAGCAGCCCCGGGACAGGGGGCACCGGGGAGCTGTTTTTT
>.|TRBV14|.|TRBJ1-5
CASIVVYRRDQPQHF
TGTGCCAGCATCGTGGTCTATAGGAGGGATCAGCCCCAGCATTTT
>.|TRBV5-4|.|TRBJ1-1
CACRAAGKTEAFF
TGTGCCTGCAGGGCTGCAGGGAAGACTGAAGCTTTCTTT
>.|TRBV7-8|.|TRBJ2-7
CASSSSAVLGSRAYEQYF
TGTGCCAGCAGCTCCTCCGCAGTTCTAGGGAGCCGAGCCTACGAGCAGTACTTC
>TRBD1|TRBV5-1|.|TRBJ2-1
CASSSGTGQPSYNEQFF
TGCGCCAGCAGTTCCGGGACAGGACAACCGTCCTACAATGAGCAGTTCTTC
>.|TRBV5-5|.|TRBJ1-4
CASSHRQTETEKLFF
TGTGCCAGCAGCCACAGACAGACCGAGACTGAAAAACTGTTTTTT
>TRBD1|TRBV10-3|once|TRBJ1-2
CAISVGTGAYGYTF
TGTGCCATCAGTGTGGGGACAGGGGCTTATGGCTACACCTTC
>.|TRBV5-1|.|TRBJ2-1
CASSSGVGGGYNEQFF
TGCGCCAGCAGTTCTGGGGTAGGGGGTGGCTACAATGAGCAGTTCTTC
>.|TRBV20-1|.|TRBJ1-5
CSAGNEGSQHF
TGCAGTGCTGGCAACGAGGGTTCCCAGCATTTT
>.|TRBV10-3|once|TRBJ2-3
CAITRGNTDTQYF
TGTGCCATCACAAGGGGCAACACAGATACGCAGTATTTT
>TRBD2|TRBV5-1|.|TRBJ2-1
CASRPNVREVFPEQFF
TGCGCCAGCCGCCCTAACGTGCGGGAGGTGTTCCCTGAGCAGTTCTTC
>TRBD2|TRBV10-3|.|TRBJ2-7
CAISMGLAGRKNYEQYF
TGTGCCATCAGTATGGGACTAGCGGGCCGAAAAAACTACGAGCAGTACTTC
>TRBD2|TRBV7-6|.|TRBJ2-7
CASSSYLAGALYEQYF
TGTGCCAGCAGCTCCTATCTAGCGGGGGCTCTCTACGAGCAGTACTTC
>.|TRBV19|.|TRBJ2-5
CASSTILAGEETQYF
TGTGCCAGTAGCACAATATTAGCCGGGGAAGAGACCCAGTACTTC
>.|TRBV7-6|.|TRBJ1-1
CASSLAQGNTEAFF
TGTGCCAGCAGCTTAGCACAGGGGAACACTGAAGCTTTCTTT
>TRBD1|TRBV5-1|few|TRBJ1-2
CASSLGDRNYGYTF
TGCGCCAGCAGCTTGGGGGACAGGAACTATGGCTACACCTTC
>TRBD1|TRBV7-9|.|TRBJ2-7
CASSHPDRPLGEQYF
TGTGCCAGCAGCCATCCGGACAGGCCTTTAGGGGAGCAGTACTTC